The 4 T cell receptor beta chains below were found in one sample sequenced in a study of identical twins. In TCRdb, the 5' RACE reads were re-called with MiXCR into one record per CDR3 protein. The sample has about 730,000 distinct CDR3 sequences; around 20% are singletons. The same sample was also studied in work on T cells expressing NK-cell markers.

Material for sequencing was PBMCs. These receptors were collected from a woman between 18 and 29 years old in good health.

The V gene is TRBV12-3 or TRBV12-4, the J gene TRBJ2-3; D uncertain. This CDR3 is 14 amino acids long. V lost 4 bases and J 0 bases, leaving 8 bases between the germline ends. This chain's CDR3 is CASSSKPSTDTQYF. The CDR3 DNA reads as TGTGCCAGCAGTTCCAAGCCTAGCACAGATACGCAGTATTTT.

This sequence joins TRBV20-1 and TRBJ2-7, with 8 nucleotides matching TRBD1. From germline, CDR1 is DFQATT and CDR2 SNEGSKA (reference sequence). With V trimmed by 6 bases and J by 4 bases, 5 bases remained unmatched. This CDR3 contains 12 residues. The CDR3 region is CSAGTGKYEQYF. The CDR3, as DNA: TGCAGTGCGGGGACAGGCAAATACGAGCAGTACTTC.

The chain recombines TRBV5-1 with TRBJ2-7; 7 positions agree with TRBD1. The germline V gene has CDR1 SGHRS and CDR2 YFSETQ. The CDR3 runs 14 residues. With V trimmed by 4 bases and J by 3 bases, 7 bases remained unmatched. CDR3 sequence reads: CASSATGDDYEQYF. CDR3 nucleotide sequence: TGCGCCAGCAGCGCCACAGGGGACGACTACGAGCAGTACTTC.

This chain joins TRBV21-1 and TRBJ1-5. TRBV21-1 is flagged as a pseudogene. The CDR3 has 13 amino acids. This chain's CDR3 is CASSKAGNQPQHF. The CDR3 DNA follows: TGTGCCAGCAGCAAAGCCGGTAATCAGCCCCAGCATTTT.